The present T cell receptor (beta chain) was sequenced within a study of T cells in localized non-small cell lung cancer. The V segment lost 6 bases and the J segment 5 bases; nucleotides outside the gene matches: 5. The CDR3 extends over 14 amino acids. Germline V CDR1 and CDR2: MNHGY, SAAAGT. Sequenced by immunoSEQ multiplex PCR; TCRdb stores in-frame clones only, minus some. The table has a few thousand clones, roughly 24% seen once; the top ten hold 26%. The study's findings and limits: Longer survival (overall) was linked to higher T cell density in blood. Uninvolved nearby lung showed the greatest T cell clonality, exceeding that found in tumor. Turning up in adjacent lung were a median roughly 50 of the top 100 tumor clones.

This clone was counted a few times. Its antigen is currently unknown. This sequence joins TRBV6-8 and TRBJ2-2, with 8 bases that match TRBD1. This sample comprised lung tumor tissue, obtained before any cancer treatment. This TCR was recovered from a man aged 40 to 69 with stage I lung adenocarcinoma. CDR3 nucleotide sequence: TGTGCCAGCAGCCAGGACAGGGTGACCGGGGAGCTGTTTTTT. It specifies CASSQDRVTGELFF.